These T cell receptor beta chains were read from a single sample in a study of esophageal squamous cell carcinoma under preoperative chemotherapy. TCRdb re-derived calls from the PCR reads in MiXCR, one entry per CDR3 protein. The table shows about 16,000 distinct CDR3 sequences, with less than 60% occurring only once. This sample was obtained from a patient given preoperative chemotherapy. The receptors stem from a human donor with esophageal squamous cell carcinoma. The donor label of this sample is uncertain. The CDR3 runs from the conserved cysteine through the conserved F or W. The order of the fields is V gene, J gene, D gene, clone size, CDR3 protein, CDR3 DNA. A D gene is named only where the DNA matches it firmly. Not all rows give a size; the values are once, few, many and, for expanded clones, a class.

V gene: TRBV7-2; J gene: TRBJ2-5; D gene: TRBD2; clone size: -; CDR3 protein: CASSLEPIAGEAKTQTF; CDR3 DNA: TGTGCCAGCAGCTTAGAGCCCATAGCGGGAGAGGCTAAGACCCAGACTTTC
V gene: TRBV7-2; J gene: TRBJ2-7; D gene: -; clone size: -; CDR3 protein: CASSLAPRPKDTQYF; CDR3 DNA: TGTGCCAGCAGCTTAGCGCCGCGTCCCAAAGACACGCAGTACTTC
V gene: TRBV11-1; J gene: TRBJ2-3; D gene: -; clone size: -; CDR3 protein: CASSLVQGMADTQYF; CDR3 DNA: TGTGCCAGCAGCTTGGTCCAGGGAATGGCAGATACGCAGTATTTT
V gene: TRBV5-8; J gene: TRBJ2-7; D gene: -; clone size: -; CDR3 protein: CASSLETGRLHEQYF; CDR3 DNA: TGTGCCAGCAGCTTGGAAACAGGGCGCCTTCACGAGCAGTACTTC
V gene: TRBV7-2; J gene: TRBJ2-4; D gene: -; clone size: -; CDR3 protein: CASSHDGRAKNIQYF; CDR3 DNA: TGTGCCAGCAGCCACGACGGACGTGCCAAAAACATTCAGTACTTC
V gene: TRBV7-8; J gene: TRBJ2-1; D gene: -; clone size: few; CDR3 protein: CASSYRDLTYNEQFF; CDR3 DNA: TGTGCCAGCAGCTACCGGGACCTTACTTACAATGAGCAGTTCTTC
V gene: TRBV7-2; J gene: TRBJ2-1; D gene: TRBD1; clone size: many; CDR3 protein: CASSVATGGYNEQFF; CDR3 DNA: TGTGCCAGCAGCGTTGCGACAGGGGGCTACAATGAGCAGTTCTTC
V gene: TRBV4-2; J gene: TRBJ2-2; D gene: TRBD2; clone size: many; CDR3 protein: CASSQVLAGGGVTPNTGELFF; CDR3 DNA: TGTGCCAGCAGCCAAGTCCTGGCGGGAGGGGGGGTAACACCGAACACCGGGGAGCTGTTTTTT
V gene: TRBV6-1; J gene: TRBJ2-3; D gene: TRBD2; clone size: -; CDR3 protein: CASGVAGSTDTQYF; CDR3 DNA: TGTGCCAGTGGGGTAGCGGGAAGCACAGATACGCAGTATTTT
V gene: TRBV12-3/TRBV12-4; J gene: TRBJ2-5; D gene: -; clone size: -; CDR3 protein: CASSLGSGVRETQYF; CDR3 DNA: TGTGCCAGCAGTTTAGGTTCGGGAGTGCGAGAGACCCAGTACTTC
V gene: TRBV6-4; J gene: TRBJ2-3; D gene: -; clone size: few; CDR3 protein: CASSDSYVTDTQYF; CDR3 DNA: TGTGCCAGCAGTGACTCGTATGTCACAGATACGCAGTATTTT
V gene: TRBV7-2; J gene: TRBJ1-6; D gene: -; clone size: -; CDR3 protein: CASSFPRDTSDNSPLHF; CDR3 DNA: TGTGCCAGCAGCTTTCCCAGGGACACCTCTGATAATTCACCCCTCCACTTT
V gene: TRBV7-2; J gene: TRBJ2-3; D gene: TRBD2; clone size: large; CDR3 protein: CASSEPRWLAGVAQYF; CDR3 DNA: TGTGCCAGCAGTGAACCTAGGTGGCTAGCGGGAGTAGCGCAGTATTTT
V gene: TRBV7-8; J gene: TRBJ2-3; D gene: -; clone size: -; CDR3 protein: CASSLPPPTSTDTQYF; CDR3 DNA: TGTGCCAGCTCCCTACCCCCCCCGACTAGCACAGATACGCAGTATTTT
V gene: TRBV6-1; J gene: TRBJ2-1; D gene: -; clone size: few; CDR3 protein: CASSAYAVLYNEQFF; CDR3 DNA: TGTGCCAGCAGTGCCTATGCGGTACTCTACAATGAGCAGTTCTTC
V gene: TRBV12-3/TRBV12-4; J gene: TRBJ1-2; D gene: -; clone size: -; CDR3 protein: CASSLGLKPGLAF; CDR3 DNA: TGTGCCAGCAGTTTAGGCCTGAAACCGGGACTGGCCTTC
V gene: TRBV12-3/TRBV12-4; J gene: TRBJ2-6; D gene: -; clone size: -; CDR3 protein: CASSASGANVLTF; CDR3 DNA: TGTGCCAGCTCGGCCTCTGGGGCCAACGTCCTGACTTTC
V gene: TRBV7-2; J gene: TRBJ2-7; D gene: -; clone size: -; CDR3 protein: CASSPSSYEQYF; CDR3 DNA: TGTGCCAGCAGCCCAAGCTCCTACGAGCAGTACTTC
V gene: TRBV27; J gene: TRBJ2-1; D gene: TRBD1; clone size: -; CDR3 protein: CASSISGTGTYEQFF; CDR3 DNA: TGTGCCAGCAGTATCTCCGGGACAGGGACCTACGAGCAGTTCTTC
V gene: TRBV7-9; J gene: TRBJ2-5; D gene: -; clone size: -; CDR3 protein: CARSSAGWQETQHF; CDR3 DNA: TGTGCCCGCAGCTCTGCTGGGTGGCAAGAGACCCAGCACTTC
V gene: TRBV7-3; J gene: TRBJ2-6; D gene: -; clone size: few; CDR3 protein: CASSPRSASANVLTF; CDR3 DNA: TGTGCCAGCAGCCCTCGCTCGGCTTCGGCCAACGTCCTGACTTTC
V gene: TRBV7-2; J gene: TRBJ2-4; D gene: -; clone size: -; CDR3 protein: CGAGQGGLDKDTQYF; CDR3 DNA: TGTGGCGCGGGCCAGGGGGGCCTTGACAAAGACACCCAGTACTTC
V gene: TRBV6-5; J gene: TRBJ2-1; D gene: -; clone size: few; CDR3 protein: CASSYKVSSYNEQFF; CDR3 DNA: TGTGCCAGCAGTTACAAGGTCAGCTCCTACAATGAGCAGTTCTTC
V gene: TRBV6-1; J gene: TRBJ2-7; D gene: TRBD2; clone size: -; CDR3 protein: CASRASSGSNYEQYF; CDR3 DNA: TGTGCCAGCAGAGCCTCTAGCGGGAGTAACTACGAGCAGTACTTC
V gene: TRBV7-2; J gene: TRBJ2-1; D gene: TRBD1; clone size: -; CDR3 protein: CASSVTGGRLYNEQFF; CDR3 DNA: TGTGCCAGCAGCGTTACAGGGGGCCGTCTCTACAATGAGCAGTTCTTC
V gene: TRBV7-9; J gene: TRBJ2-7; D gene: TRBD1; clone size: medium-sized; CDR3 protein: CASSPGTGGREQYF; CDR3 DNA: TGTGCCAGCAGCCCGGGGACAGGTGGGCGCGAGCAGTACTTC
V gene: TRBV7-9; J gene: TRBJ2-7; D gene: TRBD1; clone size: -; CDR3 protein: CASSLWGTGGYEQYF; CDR3 DNA: TGTGCCAGCAGCTTATGGGGGACAGGGGGCTACGAGCAGTACTTC
V gene: TRBV28; J gene: TRBJ2-7; D gene: -; clone size: -; CDR3 protein: CASSFAGYEQYF; CDR3 DNA: TGTGCCAGCAGTTTCGCAGGGTACGAGCAGTACTTC
V gene: TRBV7-2; J gene: TRBJ2-7; D gene: -; clone size: -; CDR3 protein: CATGLRGSYPDTQYF; CDR3 DNA: TGTGCCACCGGCTTAAGGGGCTCATACCCAGATACGCAGTACTTC
V gene: TRBV12-3/TRBV12-4; J gene: TRBJ2-3; D gene: TRBD2; clone size: -; CDR3 protein: CAGGGGRRGQDTQYF; CDR3 DNA: TGTGCCGGCGGGGGAGGGAGACGAGGCCAAGATACCCAGTATTTC
V gene: TRBV12-3/TRBV12-4; J gene: TRBJ2-4; D gene: -; clone size: -; CDR3 protein: CASGGRDQEIQYF; CDR3 DNA: TGTGCCAGCGGGGGCCGTGACCAAGAGATCCAGTACTTC
V gene: TRBV7-6; J gene: TRBJ2-6; D gene: -; clone size: -; CDR3 protein: CASSLSSGANVLTF; CDR3 DNA: TGTGCCAGCAGCTTATCCTCTGGGGCCAACGTCCTGACTTTC
V gene: TRBV27; J gene: TRBJ2-1; D gene: -; clone size: many; CDR3 protein: CASSSPPRPTNHEQFF; CDR3 DNA: TGTGCCAGCAGTTCACCTCCTAGGCCCACGAACCATGAGCAGTTCTTC
V gene: TRBV12-3/TRBV12-4; J gene: TRBJ2-3; D gene: -; clone size: -; CDR3 protein: CASSLNLVTQASSTGTQYF; CDR3 DNA: TGTGCCAGCAGTTTAAATCTGGTGACACAGGCTTCGAGCACCGGGACGCAGTATTTT
V gene: TRBV27; J gene: TRBJ2-1; D gene: TRBD2; clone size: -; CDR3 protein: CASSLSLRTSGPNEQFF; CDR3 DNA: TGTGCCAGCAGTTTATCCTTGAGAACTAGCGGCCCAAATGAGCAGTTCTTC
V gene: TRBV7-9; J gene: TRBJ2-7; D gene: -; clone size: few; CDR3 protein: CASSLGGSNEQYF; CDR3 DNA: TGTGCCAGCAGCTTAGGTGGGAGCAACGAGCAGTACTTC
V gene: TRBV7-9; J gene: TRBJ2-6; D gene: -; clone size: many; CDR3 protein: CASSREGANVLTF; CDR3 DNA: TGTGCCAGCAGCCGGGAGGGGGCCAACGTCCTGACTTTC
V gene: TRBV12-3/TRBV12-4; J gene: TRBJ2-3; D gene: TRBD2; clone size: -; CDR3 protein: CATRLAGGVADTQYF; CDR3 DNA: TGTGCCACTAGACTAGCGGGGGGTGTGGCAGATACGCAGTATTTT
V gene: TRBV6-5; J gene: TRBJ2-3; D gene: -; clone size: -; CDR3 protein: CASSYSIVDTDTQYF; CDR3 DNA: TGTGCCAGCAGTTACTCGATTGTGGACACAGATACGCAGTATTTT
V gene: TRBV20-1; J gene: TRBJ2-1; D gene: -; clone size: -; CDR3 protein: CSARDRSAALSSYNEQFF; CDR3 DNA: TGCAGTGCTAGAGATCGGTCGGCCGCGTTGTCTTCCTACAATGAGCAGTTCTTC